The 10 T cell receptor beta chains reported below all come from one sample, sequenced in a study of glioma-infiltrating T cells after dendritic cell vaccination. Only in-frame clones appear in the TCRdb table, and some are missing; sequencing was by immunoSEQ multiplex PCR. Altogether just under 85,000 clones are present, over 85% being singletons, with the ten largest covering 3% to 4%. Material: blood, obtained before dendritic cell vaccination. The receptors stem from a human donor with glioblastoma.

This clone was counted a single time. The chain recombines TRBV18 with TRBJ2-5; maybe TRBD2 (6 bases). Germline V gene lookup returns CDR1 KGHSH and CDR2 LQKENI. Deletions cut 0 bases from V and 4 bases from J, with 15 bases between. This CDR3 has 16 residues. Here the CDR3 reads CASSPPGSGGRETQYF. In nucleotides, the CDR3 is TGTGCCAGCTCACCACCGGGTAGCGGAGGGAGAGAGACCCAGTACTTC.

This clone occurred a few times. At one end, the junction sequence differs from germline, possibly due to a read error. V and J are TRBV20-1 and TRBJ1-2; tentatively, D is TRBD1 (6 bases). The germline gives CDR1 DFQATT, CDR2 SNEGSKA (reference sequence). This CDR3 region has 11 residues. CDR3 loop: CSALPAGAVSF. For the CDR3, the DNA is TGCAGTGCCCTCCCGGCAGGGGCAGTCTCCTTC.

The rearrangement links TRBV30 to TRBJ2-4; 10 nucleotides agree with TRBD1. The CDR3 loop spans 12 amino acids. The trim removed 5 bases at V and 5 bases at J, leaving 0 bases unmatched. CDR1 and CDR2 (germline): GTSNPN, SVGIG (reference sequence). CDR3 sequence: CAWGQGENIQYF. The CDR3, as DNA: TGTGCCTGGGGACAGGGGGAAAACATTCAGTACTTC.

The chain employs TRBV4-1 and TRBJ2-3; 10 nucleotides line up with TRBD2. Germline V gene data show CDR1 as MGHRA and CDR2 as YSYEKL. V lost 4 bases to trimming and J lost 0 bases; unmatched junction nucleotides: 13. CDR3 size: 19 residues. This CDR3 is CASSLWALLAGPSTDTQYF. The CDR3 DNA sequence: TGCGCCAGCAGCCTTTGGGCATTACTAGCGGGGCCTAGCACAGATACGCAGTATTTT.

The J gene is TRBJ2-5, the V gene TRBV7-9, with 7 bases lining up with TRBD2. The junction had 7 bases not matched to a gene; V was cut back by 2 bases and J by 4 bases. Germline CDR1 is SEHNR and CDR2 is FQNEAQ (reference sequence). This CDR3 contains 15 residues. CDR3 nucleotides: TGTGCCAGCAGCTTAACGGTTGGCGGGAGAGAGACCCAGTACTTC. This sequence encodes CASSLTVGGRETQYF.

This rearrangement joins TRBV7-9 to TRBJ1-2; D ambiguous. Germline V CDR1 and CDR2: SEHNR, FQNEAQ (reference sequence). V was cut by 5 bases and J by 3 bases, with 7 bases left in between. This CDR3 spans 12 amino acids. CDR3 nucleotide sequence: TGTGCCAGCAGCCCGCGGGACTATGGCTACACCTTC. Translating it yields CASSPRDYGYTF. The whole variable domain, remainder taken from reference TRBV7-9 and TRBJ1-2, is DTGVSQNPRHKITKRGQNVTFRCDPISEHNRLYWYRQTLGQGPEFLTYFQNEAQLEKSRLLSDRFSAERPKGSFSTLEIQRTEQGDSAMYLCASSPRDYGYTFGSGTRLTVV.

The CDR3 DNA follows: TGTGCCAGCAGTCTAGAGAACGAGCAGTACTTC. It specifies CASSLENEQYF. The chain employs TRBV6-5 and TRBJ2-7; D is undetermined. Trimming pared 5 bases from V and 5 bases from J, leaving 7 bases between. The CDR3 loop spans 11 amino acids. Germline V CDR1 and CDR2: MNHEY, SVGAGI.

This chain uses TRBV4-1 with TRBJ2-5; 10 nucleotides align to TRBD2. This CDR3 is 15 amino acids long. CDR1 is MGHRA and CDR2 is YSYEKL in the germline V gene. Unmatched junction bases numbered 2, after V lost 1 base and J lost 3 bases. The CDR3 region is CASSQVGLAEETQYF. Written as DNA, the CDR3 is TGCGCCAGCAGCCAAGTCGGACTAGCGGAAGAGACCCAGTACTTC.

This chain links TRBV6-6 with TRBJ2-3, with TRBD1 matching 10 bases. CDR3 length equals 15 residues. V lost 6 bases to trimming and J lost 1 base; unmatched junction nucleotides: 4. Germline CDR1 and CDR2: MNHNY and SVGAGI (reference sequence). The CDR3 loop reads CASRRQGAGTDTQYF. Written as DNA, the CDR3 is TGTGCCAGCAGAAGACAGGGGGCTGGCACAGATACGCAGTATTTT.

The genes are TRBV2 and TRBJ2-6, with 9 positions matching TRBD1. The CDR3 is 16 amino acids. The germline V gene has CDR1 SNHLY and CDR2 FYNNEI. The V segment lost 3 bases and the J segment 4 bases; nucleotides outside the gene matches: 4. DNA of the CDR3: TGTGCCAGCAGTGAGAACAGGGGGCCGGGGGCCAACGTCCTGACTTTC. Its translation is CASSENRGPGANVLTF.